Below are 10 T cell receptor beta chains sequenced from a single sample in a study of CD8 T cells in ankylosing spondylitis. Study-wide points: Ankylosing spondylitis blood seemed to carry a telltale TCR beta motif made of several highly homologous variants.

Antigens for these TCRs are unknown. Via MiXCR, TCRdb re-called the 5' RACE reads, giving one row per CDR3 protein. The repertoire holds fewer than 550,000 distinct CDR3 sequences, with over 4% as singletons. The sequencing input was blood, either unsorted or a sorted T cell fraction (not recorded which). The receptors stem from a male donor with ankylosing spondylitis.

CDR3 loop: CASRRTSGGPYEQYF. CDR3 bases: TGTGCCAGCAGACGGACTAGCGGGGGCCCCTACGAGCAGTACTTC. V gene TRBV7-2 combines with J gene TRBJ2-7; 13 positions match TRBD2. V trimming: 6 bases; J trimming: 2 bases; junction bases outside the gene matches: 4. The germline V gene has CDR1 SGHTA and CDR2 FQGNSA. There are 15 residues in the CDR3.

The table lists this clonotype with many counts. The CDR3 protein is CSVATASNQPQHF. The CDR3 DNA reads as TGCAGCGTTGCAACAGCTAGCAATCAGCCCCAGCATTTT. This chain joins TRBV29-1 and TRBJ1-5; D not certain. The CDR3 sequence is 13 residues long. Germline assignment: CDR1 SQVTM and CDR2 ANQGSEA. V shed 4 bases and J shed 0 bases, with 7 bases lying between them.

A note on this clonotype: Germline is not matched at one junction end, which may reflect a read error. V gene TRBV5-5 combines with J gene TRBJ2-3; the D gene is possibly TRBD2 (5 bases). The CDR3 has 12 amino acids. Germline V gives CDR1 SGHKS, CDR2 YYEKEE (reference sequence). Written as DNA, the CDR3 is TGTGCCATCAGCCCCGGGGTTACCAAATGGTATTTT. Amino acid sequence: CAISPGVTKWYF.

There are many counts of this clonotype. The chain joins TRBV7-9 to TRBJ1-4; 8 nucleotides align to TRBD1. This CDR3 spans 15 amino acids. The germline V gene encodes CDR1 SEHNR and CDR2 FQNEAQ (reference sequence). V shed 5 bases and J 5 bases; nucleotides not matched to a gene: 7. As DNA, the CDR3 is TGTGCCAGCAGCCAACAGGGGGGAGAGAATGAAAAACTGTTTTTT. Its translation is CASSQQGGENEKLFF.

Ten or more counts support this clonotype. The chain is built from TRBV6-1 and TRBJ2-5; 9 bases align to TRBD2. The CDR3 contains 12 residues. Per the germline V gene, CDR1 is MNHNS and CDR2 is SASEGT. The trim removed 11 bases at V and 1 base at J, leaving 2 bases unmatched. CDR3 bases: TGTGCCGGCGGGAGGGGCCAAGAGACCCAGTACTTC. It encodes CAGGRGQETQYF.

This clonotype was observed many times. This chain connects TRBV4-1 to TRBJ2-3, with TRBD2 matching over 8 bases. The J segment lost 3 bases and the V segment lost 0 bases, leaving 11 bases of the junction unmatched. CDR3 length: 18 residues. From germline, CDR1 is MGHRA and CDR2 YSYEKL. The CDR3 loop is CASSQDSSLAGRTDTQYF. The DNA for the CDR3 is TGCGCCAGCAGCCAAGATAGCTCGCTAGCGGGTAGGACAGATACGCAGTATTTT.

At least ten counts were recorded for this clonotype. The chain employs TRBV10-2 and TRBJ2-3, with a weak D call TRBD2 (6 bases). V was cut by 6 bases and J by 7 bases, with 14 bases left in between. This CDR3 is built from 13 residues. Looked up from germline, CDR1 is WSHSY and CDR2 is SAAADI. The CDR3 spells CASRIPTSYTQYF. The CDR3 DNA sequence: TGCGCCAGCAGGATACCGACTAGTTATACGCAGTATTTT.

This clonotype has a count of ten or more. V is TRBV20-1 and J is TRBJ2-1, with D tentatively TRBD2 (7 bases). Germline V CDR1 and CDR2: DFQATT, SNEGSKA (reference sequence). V lost 5 bases, J lost 8 bases, and 19 bases lay in between. This CDR3 has 14 amino acids. The CDR3 DNA follows: TGCAGTGCTCGGAGAGGGGGGGCTAGCTATGAGCAGTTCTTC. This codes for CSARRGGASYEQFF.

This clonotype was found many times. The V gene is TRBV4-3, the J gene TRBJ1-1, with no clear D. With 0 bases removed from V and 11 bases from J, the gap between germline ends came to 13 bases. CDR3 length equals 13 residues. Per the germline V gene, CDR1 is LGHNA and CDR2 is YSLEER. The CDR3 loop is CASSQEVEGLAFF. For the CDR3, the DNA is TGCGCCAGCAGCCAAGAGGTTGAGGGTTTGGCTTTCTTT.

The V call is TRBV20-1, the J call TRBJ2-7; TRBD2 matches 14 bases. V shed 5 bases, J shed 2 bases, and the junction held 2 bases outside the gene matches. The CDR3 totals 14 residues. Per the germline V gene, CDR1 is DFQATT and CDR2 is SNEGSKA (reference sequence). The CDR3 region is CSAPTSGRAYEQYF. The CDR3 nucleotides read TGCAGTGCTCCGACTAGCGGGAGGGCCTACGAGCAGTACTTC.